The source of this T cell receptor (beta chain) is a study of shared clonotypes between healthy human individuals. Using immunoSEQ multiplex PCR, the repertoire was profiled, and TCRdb retains in-frame clones only, with some absent. The sample holds 530,000 or so clones; roughly 79% are singletons and the top ten take about an eighth. Trimming took 4 bases from V and 1 from J, leaving 19 bases between them. Germline V gene data show CDR1 as MNHNS and CDR2 as SASEGT. CDR3 length equals 17 residues. This clone was observed a handful of times. Input material: PBMCs. This receptor was obtained from a woman in her thirties or forties in good health. Some clones in this sample may be carry-over from other donors' samples. The V gene is TRBV6-1, the J gene TRBJ1-1, with D maybe TRBD1 (6 bases). The CDR3 nucleotides read TGTGCCAGCAGTGCTAAGGCAGGGGAGAGTTCGAACACTGAAGCTTTCTTT. Its protein is CASSAKAGESSNTEAFF.